These 4 T cell receptor beta chains were all obtained from the same sample, sequenced in a study of Graves' ophthalmopathy and Graves' hyperthyroidism. Amplification targeted the TCR beta CDR3 regions, with RNA transcripts as the source material. Following a first-round RT-PCR that used HTBI primers, a second-round multiplex PCR was carried out. Each CDR3 protein gets one entry after TCRdb re-called the multiplex PCR reads with MiXCR. The sample lists about 550,000 distinct CDR3 sequences; under 45% were seen once. Sequencing was done on a sample of peripheral blood or thyroid tissue (not recorded which). All receptors come from an adult man with Graves' hyperthyroidism.

The chain has TRBV7-9 and TRBJ2-2; 9 positions agree with TRBD2. The CDR3 is 18 amino acids. After removal of 5 bases from V and 2 bases from J, the junction contained 12 bases not matched to a gene. Germline lookup yields CDR1 SEHNR and CDR2 FQNEAQ (reference sequence). The CDR3 loop reads CASSLSTGTSLNTGELFF. The CDR3 DNA reads TGTGCCAGCAGCCTAAGCACCGGGACTAGCCTAAACACCGGGGAGCTGTTTTTT.

The chain joins TRBV7-8 to TRBJ1-5, with D perhaps TRBD1 (5 bases). V lost 8 bases and J lost 3, with 11 bases in between. Germline V gene lookup returns CDR1 SGHVS and CDR2 FQNEAQ. The CDR3 has 13 amino acids. CDR3 DNA: TGTGCCAGCGTACCAGGGTACAATCAGCCCCAGCATTTT. Amino acid sequence: CASVPGYNQPQHF.

This clonotype was detected many times. V and J are TRBV5-8 and TRBJ2-5; perhaps TRBD2 as D (5 bases). Germline lookup yields CDR1 SGHTS and CDR2 YDEGEE. Deletions cut 2 bases from V and 2 bases from J, with 10 bases between. CDR3 length: 14 residues. In DNA, the CDR3 is TGTGCCAGCAGCTTAGGGAGCCAACAAGAGACCCAGTACTTC. Its translation is CASSLGSQQETQYF.

This clonotype has a count of ten or more. J is TRBJ2-5 and V is TRBV7-9, with 8 bases that match TRBD1. The length of the CDR3 is 16 residues. The J segment lost 5 bases and the V segment lost 4 bases, leaving 12 bases of the junction unmatched. Germline V gene lookup returns CDR1 SEHNR and CDR2 FQNEAQ (reference sequence). CDR3 sequence reads: CASSSTGGWGRETQYF. CDR3 bases: TGTGCCAGCAGCTCTACAGGGGGTTGGGGTCGGGAGACCCAGTACTTC.